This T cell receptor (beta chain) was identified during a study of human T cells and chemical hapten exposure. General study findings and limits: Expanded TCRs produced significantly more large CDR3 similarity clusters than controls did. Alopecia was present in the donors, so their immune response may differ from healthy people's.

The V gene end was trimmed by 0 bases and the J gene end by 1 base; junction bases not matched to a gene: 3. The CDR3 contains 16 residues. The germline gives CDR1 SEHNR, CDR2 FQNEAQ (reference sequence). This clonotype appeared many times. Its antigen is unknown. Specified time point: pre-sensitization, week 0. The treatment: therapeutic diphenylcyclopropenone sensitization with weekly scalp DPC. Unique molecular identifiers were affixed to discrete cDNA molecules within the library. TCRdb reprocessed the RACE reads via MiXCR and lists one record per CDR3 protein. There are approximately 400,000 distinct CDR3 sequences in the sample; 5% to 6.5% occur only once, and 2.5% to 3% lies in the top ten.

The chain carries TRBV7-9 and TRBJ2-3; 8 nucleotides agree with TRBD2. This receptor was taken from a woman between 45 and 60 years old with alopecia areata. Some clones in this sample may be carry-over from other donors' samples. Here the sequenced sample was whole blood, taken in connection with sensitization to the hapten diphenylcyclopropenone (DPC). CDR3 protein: CASSLAETSGTDTQYF. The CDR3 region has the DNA TGTGCCAGCAGCTTAGCGGAGACTAGCGGCACAGATACGCAGTATTTT.